What follows describes a single TCR beta chain. Its antigen is as yet unknown. The data belong to a study of cytomegalovirus exposure and HLA in healthy donors. Study-level background: T cells numbering around 170 million yielded more than 95 million unique TCR beta sequences in an earlier analysis. About 80 million unique TCRs from HLA-typed donors made up an early data release. General study results and limits: Productive rates of about 90% or about 30% were seen for most TCR beta V segments in an earlier analysis. Presence/absence comparisons presumed near-even sequencing depth among donors.

Looked up from germline, CDR1 is ENHRY and CDR2 is SYGVKD. The CDR3 has 15 amino acids. Between the trimmed V and J ends, which lost 2 bases and 6 bases, there was a span of 14 bases. It was with 60 Vbeta and 13 Jbeta primers that the PCR ran. Data came from immunoSEQ multiplex PCR; TCRdb stores just in-frame clones and leaves some out. There are about 140,000 clones in the sample; around 79% occur only once, and about 0.97% lies in the top ten. The chain employs TRBV10-3 and TRBJ1-5; D may be TRBD1 (5 bases). Sequencing was carried out using PBMCs. The origin of this receptor is a man between 18 and 35 years old in good health and CMV-seronegative. The CDR3, as DNA: TGTGCCATCAGTGAGATCGCGGGGCCCGGTCAGCCCCAGCATTTT. This codes for CAISEIAGPGQPQHF.